This T cell receptor beta chain was retrieved from a study of PD-L1 blockade in urothelial cancer. In the study overall: About 90% of the roughly 29 patients were men whose urothelial cancer was bladder-origin.

The data were produced by immunoSEQ multiplex PCR, yet TCRdb's version contains in-frame clones alone and is incomplete. Here the sample spans about 49,000 clones, approximately 85% being singletons. This CDR3 comprises 15 residues. V was pared by 3 bases and J by 8 bases, with 10 bases of the junction left unmatched. Per germline, CDR1 KGHSH and CDR2 LQKENI. The time point: pretreatment peripheral blood. Patients were diagnosed with urothelial carcinoma, either locally advanced or metastatic. The gene calls are TRBV18 and TRBJ1-1, with 9 bases that match TRBD1. Specimen: PBMCs, collected around atezolizumab (anti-PD-L1) treatment. This TCR was recovered from a man in his 70s with urothelial cancer. The CDR3 here is CASSPNFAGTGEAFF. The CDR3 DNA reads as TGTGCCAGCTCACCGAACTTTGCCGGGACAGGGGAAGCTTTCTTT.